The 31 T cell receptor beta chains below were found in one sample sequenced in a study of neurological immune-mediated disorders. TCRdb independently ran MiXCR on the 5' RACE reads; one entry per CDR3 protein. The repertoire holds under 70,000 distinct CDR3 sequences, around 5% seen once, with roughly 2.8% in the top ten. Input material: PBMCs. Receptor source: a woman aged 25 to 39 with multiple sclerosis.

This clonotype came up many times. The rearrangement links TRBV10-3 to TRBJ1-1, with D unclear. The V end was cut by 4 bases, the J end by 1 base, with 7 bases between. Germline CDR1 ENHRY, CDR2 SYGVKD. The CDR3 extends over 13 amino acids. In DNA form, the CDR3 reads TGTGCCATCAGTGTGAAAGCGAACACTGAAGCTTTCTTT. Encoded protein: CAISVKANTEAFF.

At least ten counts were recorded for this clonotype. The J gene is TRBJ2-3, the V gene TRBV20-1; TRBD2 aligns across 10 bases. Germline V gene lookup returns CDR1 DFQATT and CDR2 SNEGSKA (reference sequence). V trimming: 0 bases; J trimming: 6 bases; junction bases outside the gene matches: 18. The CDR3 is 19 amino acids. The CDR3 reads CSARDYTASGGPRGDTQYF. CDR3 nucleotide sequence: TGCAGTGCTAGAGATTATACGGCTAGCGGGGGTCCCAGAGGTGATACGCAGTATTTT.

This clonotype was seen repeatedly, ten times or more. The CDR3 reads CASSITGYSNQPQHF. DNA of the CDR3: TGTGCCAGCAGTATTACAGGATATAGCAATCAGCCCCAGCATTTT. V gene TRBV28 combines with J gene TRBJ1-5; possible D gene TRBD1, 5 bases. The germline V and J ends were trimmed by 5 bases and 0 bases, with 11 bases remaining between them. The CDR3 length is 15 residues. Per germline, CDR1 MDHEN and CDR2 SYDVKM.

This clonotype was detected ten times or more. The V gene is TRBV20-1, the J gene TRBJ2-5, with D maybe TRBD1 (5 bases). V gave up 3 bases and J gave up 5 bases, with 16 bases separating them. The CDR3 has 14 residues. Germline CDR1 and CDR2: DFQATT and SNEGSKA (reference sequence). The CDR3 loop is CSARLHRTAETQYF. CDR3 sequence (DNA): TGCAGTGCTAGGCTGCACAGGACGGCGGAGACCCAGTACTTC.

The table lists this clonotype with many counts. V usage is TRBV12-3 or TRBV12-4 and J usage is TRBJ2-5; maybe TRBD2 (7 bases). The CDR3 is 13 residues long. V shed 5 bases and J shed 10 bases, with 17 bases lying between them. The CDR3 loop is CASSAGTNRDQYF. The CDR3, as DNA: TGTGCCAGCAGTGCCGGGACTAACAGGGACCAGTACTTC.

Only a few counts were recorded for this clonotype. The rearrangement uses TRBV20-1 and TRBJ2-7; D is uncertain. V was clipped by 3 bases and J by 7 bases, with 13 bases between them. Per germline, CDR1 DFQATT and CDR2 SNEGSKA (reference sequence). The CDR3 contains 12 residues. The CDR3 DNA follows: TGCAGTGCTAGTTTTGGGCCGGAGGAGCAGTACTTC. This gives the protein CSASFGPEEQYF.

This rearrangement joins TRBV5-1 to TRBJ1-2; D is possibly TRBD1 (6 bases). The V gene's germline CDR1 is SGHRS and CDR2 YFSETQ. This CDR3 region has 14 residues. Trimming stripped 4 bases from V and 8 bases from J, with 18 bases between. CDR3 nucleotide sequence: TGCGCCAGCAGCATGGTCCCAGACAGGAGAGGCTACACCTTC. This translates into CASSMVPDRRGYTF.

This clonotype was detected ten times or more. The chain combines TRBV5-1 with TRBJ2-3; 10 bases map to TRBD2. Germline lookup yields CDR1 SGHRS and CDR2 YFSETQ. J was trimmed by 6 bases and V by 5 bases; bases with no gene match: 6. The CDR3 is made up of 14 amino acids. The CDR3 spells CASSSGTSVDTQYF. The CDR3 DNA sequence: TGCGCCAGCAGTTCCGGGACTAGCGTGGATACGCAGTATTTT.

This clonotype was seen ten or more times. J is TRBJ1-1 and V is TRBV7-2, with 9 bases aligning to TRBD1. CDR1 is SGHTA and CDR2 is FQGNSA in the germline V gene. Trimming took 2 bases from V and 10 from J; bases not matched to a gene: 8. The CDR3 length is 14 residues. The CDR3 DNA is TGTGCCAGCAGCTTATACACAGGGGGCGCATCAGCTTTCTTT. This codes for CASSLYTGGASAFF.

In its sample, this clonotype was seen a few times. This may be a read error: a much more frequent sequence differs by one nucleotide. CDR3 amino acids: CASSLTGGGINNEQFF. As DNA, the CDR3 is TGTGCCAGCAGCTTAACGGGCGGGGGGATTAACAATGAGCAGTTCTTC. This chain links TRBV7-3 with TRBJ2-1; 8 bases align to TRBD2. Germline V gene sequence: CDR1 SGHTA, CDR2 FQGTGA. The CDR3 is 16 amino acids. V shed 0 bases, J shed 5 bases, and the junction held 6 bases outside the gene matches.

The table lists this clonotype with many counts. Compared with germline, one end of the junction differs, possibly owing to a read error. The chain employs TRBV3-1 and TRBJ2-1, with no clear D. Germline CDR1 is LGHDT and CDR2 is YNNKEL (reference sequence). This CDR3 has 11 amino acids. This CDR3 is CASSQDSAKVF. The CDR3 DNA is TGTGCCAGCAGCCAAGATTCCGCCAAGGTCTTC.

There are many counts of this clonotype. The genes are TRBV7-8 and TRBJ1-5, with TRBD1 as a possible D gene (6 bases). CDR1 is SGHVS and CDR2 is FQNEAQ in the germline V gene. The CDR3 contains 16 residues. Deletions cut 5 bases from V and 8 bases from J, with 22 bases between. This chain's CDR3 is CASSSGRGLALEPQHF. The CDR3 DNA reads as TGTGCCAGCAGCAGCGGGAGGGGGTTAGCTTTGGAGCCCCAGCATTTT.

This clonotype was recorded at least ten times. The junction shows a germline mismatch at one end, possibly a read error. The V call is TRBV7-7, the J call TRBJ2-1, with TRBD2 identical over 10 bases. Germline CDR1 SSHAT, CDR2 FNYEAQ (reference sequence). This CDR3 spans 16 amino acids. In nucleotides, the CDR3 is TGTGCTAGCAGCTTAGGACTAGCGGAGCCTTACAATGAGCAGTTCTTC. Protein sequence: CASSLGLAEPYNEQFF. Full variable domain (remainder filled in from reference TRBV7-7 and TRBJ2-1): GAGVSQSPRYKVTKRGQDVTLRCDPISSHATLYWYQQALGQGPEFLTYFNYEAQPDKSGLPSDRFSAERPEGSISTLTIQRTEQRDSAMYRCASSLGLAEPYNEQFFGPGTRLTVL.

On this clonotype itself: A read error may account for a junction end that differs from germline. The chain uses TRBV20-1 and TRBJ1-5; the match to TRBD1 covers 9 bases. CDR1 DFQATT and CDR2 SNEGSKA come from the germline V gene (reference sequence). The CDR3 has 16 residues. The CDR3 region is CSATGTGHYSNQPQNF. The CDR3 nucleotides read TGCAGTGCCACCGGGACAGGGCATTATAGCAATCAGCCCCAGAATTTT.

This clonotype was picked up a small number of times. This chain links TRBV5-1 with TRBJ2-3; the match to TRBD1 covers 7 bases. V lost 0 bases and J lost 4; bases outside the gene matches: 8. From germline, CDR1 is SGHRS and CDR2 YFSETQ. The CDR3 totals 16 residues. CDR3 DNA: TGCGCCAGCAGCTTGGGGAGAGGGGGCGCCTCAGATACGCAGTATTTT. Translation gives CASSLGRGGASDTQYF.

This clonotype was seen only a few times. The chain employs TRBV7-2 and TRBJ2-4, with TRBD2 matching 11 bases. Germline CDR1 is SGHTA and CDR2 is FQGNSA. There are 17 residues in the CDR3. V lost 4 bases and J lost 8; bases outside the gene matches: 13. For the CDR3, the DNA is TGTGCCAGCAGCTACCTAGCGGGGGGCCGAATCGAGGACATTCAGTACTTC. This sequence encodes CASSYLAGGRIEDIQYF.

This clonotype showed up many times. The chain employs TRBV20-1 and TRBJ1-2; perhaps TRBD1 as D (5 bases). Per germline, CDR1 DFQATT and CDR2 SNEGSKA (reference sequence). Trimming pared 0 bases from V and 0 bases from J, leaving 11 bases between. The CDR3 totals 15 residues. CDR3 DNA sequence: TGCAGTGCTAGAGATGGGTTGACAGCTAACTATGGCTACACCTTC. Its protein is CSARDGLTANYGYTF.

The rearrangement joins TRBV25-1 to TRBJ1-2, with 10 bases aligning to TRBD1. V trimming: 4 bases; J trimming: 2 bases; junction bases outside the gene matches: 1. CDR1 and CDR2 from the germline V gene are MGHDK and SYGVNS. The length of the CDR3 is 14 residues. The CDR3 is CASSAGQGNYGYTF. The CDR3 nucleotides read TGTGCCAGCAGTGCGGGACAGGGGAACTATGGCTACACCTTC.

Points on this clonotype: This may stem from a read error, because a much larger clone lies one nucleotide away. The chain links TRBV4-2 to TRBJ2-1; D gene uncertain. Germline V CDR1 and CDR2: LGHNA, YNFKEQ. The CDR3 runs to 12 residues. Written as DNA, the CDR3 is TGTGCCAGCAGCAAAGACACGATGGAGCAGTTCTTC. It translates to CASSKDTMEQFF.

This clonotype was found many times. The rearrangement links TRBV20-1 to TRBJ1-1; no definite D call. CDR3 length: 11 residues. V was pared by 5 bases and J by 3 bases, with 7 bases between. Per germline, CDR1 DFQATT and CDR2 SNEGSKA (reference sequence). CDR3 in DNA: TGCAGTGCTTTTCAGCACACTGAAGCTTTCTTT. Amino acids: CSAFQHTEAFF.

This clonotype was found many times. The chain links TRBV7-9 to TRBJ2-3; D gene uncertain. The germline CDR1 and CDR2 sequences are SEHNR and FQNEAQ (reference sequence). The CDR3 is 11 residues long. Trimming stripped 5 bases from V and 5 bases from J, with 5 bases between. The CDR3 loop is CASSDKDTQYF. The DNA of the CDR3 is TGTGCCAGCAGCGACAAAGATACGCAGTATTTT.

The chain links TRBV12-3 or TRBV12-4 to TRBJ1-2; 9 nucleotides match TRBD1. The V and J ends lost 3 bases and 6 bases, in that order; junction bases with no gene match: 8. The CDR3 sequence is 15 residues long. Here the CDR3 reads CASSFSDRGINGYTF. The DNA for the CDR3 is TGTGCCAGCAGTTTCTCGGACAGGGGAATTAATGGCTACACCTTC.

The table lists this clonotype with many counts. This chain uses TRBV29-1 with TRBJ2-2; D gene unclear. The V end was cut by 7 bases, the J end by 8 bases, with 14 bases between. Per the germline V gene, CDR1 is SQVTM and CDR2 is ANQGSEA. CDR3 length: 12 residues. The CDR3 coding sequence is TGCAGCGCCGATAAAAGGCAGGGGGAGCTGTTTTTT. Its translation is CSADKRQGELFF.

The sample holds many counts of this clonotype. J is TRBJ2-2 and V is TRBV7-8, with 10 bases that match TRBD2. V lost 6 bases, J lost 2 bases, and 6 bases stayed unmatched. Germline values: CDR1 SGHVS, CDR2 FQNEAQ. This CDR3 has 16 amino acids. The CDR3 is CASRRLAGVNTGELFF. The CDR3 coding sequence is TGTGCCAGCAGGCGGCTAGCGGGGGTTAACACCGGGGAGCTGTTTTTT. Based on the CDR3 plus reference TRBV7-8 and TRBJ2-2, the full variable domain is GAGVSQSPRYKVAKRGQDVALRCDPISGHVSLFWYQQALGQGPEFLTYFQNEAQLDKSGLPSDRFFAERPEGSVSTLKIQRTQQEDSAVYLCASRRLAGVNTGELFFGEGSRLTVL.

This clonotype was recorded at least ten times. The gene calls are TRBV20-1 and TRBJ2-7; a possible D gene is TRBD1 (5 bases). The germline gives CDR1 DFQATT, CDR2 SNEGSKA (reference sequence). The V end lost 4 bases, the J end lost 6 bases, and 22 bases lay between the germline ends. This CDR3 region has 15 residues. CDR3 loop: CSAMLSQGGVREQYF. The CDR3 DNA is TGCAGTGCTATGCTGAGCCAGGGTGGGGTTCGCGAGCAGTACTTC.

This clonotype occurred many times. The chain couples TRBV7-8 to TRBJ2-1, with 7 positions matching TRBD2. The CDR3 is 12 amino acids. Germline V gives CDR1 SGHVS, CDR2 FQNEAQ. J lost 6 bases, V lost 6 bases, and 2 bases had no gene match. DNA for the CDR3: TGTGCCAGCAGGGGAGGGAGCAATGAGCAGTTCTTC. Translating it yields CASRGGSNEQFF.

CDR3 in amino acids: CASSLIGELFF. CDR3 DNA: TGTGCCAGCAGCTTAATCGGGGAGCTGTTTTTT. The V call is TRBV11-2, the J call TRBJ2-2, with D uncertain. CDR3 length: 11 residues. Germline V gene sequence: CDR1 SGHAT, CDR2 FQNNGV. V was cut by 2 bases and J by 7 bases, with 2 bases left in between.

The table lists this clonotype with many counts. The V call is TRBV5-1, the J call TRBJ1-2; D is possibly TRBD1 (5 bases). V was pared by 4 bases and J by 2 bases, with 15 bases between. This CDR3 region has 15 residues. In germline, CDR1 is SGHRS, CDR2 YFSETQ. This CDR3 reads CASSRGDPENYGYTF. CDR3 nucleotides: TGCGCCAGCAGCCGTGGGGACCCCGAGAACTATGGCTACACCTTC.

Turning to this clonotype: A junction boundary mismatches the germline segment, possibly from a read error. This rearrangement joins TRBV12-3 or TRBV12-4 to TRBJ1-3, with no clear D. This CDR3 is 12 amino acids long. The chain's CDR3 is CASSGSGKTIYF. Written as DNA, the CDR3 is TGTGCCAGCAGCGGATCTGGAAAAACCATATATTTT.

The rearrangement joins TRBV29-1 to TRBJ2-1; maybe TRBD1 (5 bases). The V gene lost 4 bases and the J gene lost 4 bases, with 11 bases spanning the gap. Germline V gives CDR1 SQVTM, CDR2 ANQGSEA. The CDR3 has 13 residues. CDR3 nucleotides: TGCAGCGTTGGACAGAGTTTATACAATGAGCAGTTCTTC. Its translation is CSVGQSLYNEQFF.

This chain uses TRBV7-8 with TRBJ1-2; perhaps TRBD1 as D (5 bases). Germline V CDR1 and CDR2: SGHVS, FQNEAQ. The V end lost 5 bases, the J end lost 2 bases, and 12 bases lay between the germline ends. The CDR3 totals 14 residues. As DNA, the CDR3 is TGTGCCAGCAGCCCGGACACCCGCAACTATGGCTACACCTTC. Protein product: CASSPDTRNYGYTF.